Each of the 27 T cell receptor beta chains below was sequenced from the same sample in a study of CD4+ T cells in melanoma. The assay was immunoSEQ multiplex PCR, and TCRdb's table has in-frame clones only and misses some. The sample consists of 120,000 to 150,000 clones, nearly 95% of them appearing once. The receptors here all came from a human donor with melanoma.

The chain uses TRBV6-1 and TRBJ1-3; TRBD1 matches 9 bases. With 2 bases clipped from V and 2 bases from J, the junction kept 1 base outside the gene matches. The CDR3 is made up of 15 amino acids. Germline V gene data show CDR1 as MNHNS and CDR2 as SASEGT. CDR3 protein: CASSEWTGAGNTIYF. CDR3 DNA sequence: TGTGCCAGCAGTGAATGGACAGGGGCTGGAAACACCATATATTTT.

The chain couples TRBV30 to TRBJ1-2; 7 nucleotides align to TRBD1. CDR3 size: 15 residues. CDR1 GTSNPN and CDR2 SVGIG come from the germline V gene (reference sequence). J gave up 4 bases and V 0 bases, and 8 bases lay outside the gene matches. The CDR3 coding sequence is TGTGCCTGGAGTGTACCGGACAGGAGGTCCTATGGCTACACCTTC. Translation gives CAWSVPDRRSYGYTF.

Concerning this clone itself: Different DNA sequences within this sample yield the same CDR3. The chain combines TRBV6-5 with TRBJ2-2, with TRBD2 matching 10 bases. CDR3 length equals 15 residues. The V and J ends lost 6 bases and 3 bases, in that order; junction bases with no gene match: 4. The V gene's germline CDR1 is MNHEY and CDR2 SVGAGI. CDR3 protein: CASRSGGADTGELFF. CDR3 DNA: TGTGCCAGCAGGAGCGGGGGGGCCGACACCGGGGAGCTGTTTTTT.

The V call is TRBV5-6, the J call TRBJ1-1; no definite D call. Germline V lookup: CDR1 SGHDT, CDR2 YYEEEE. The CDR3 is made up of 14 amino acids. V lost 3 bases and J 5 bases, leaving 14 bases between the germline ends. CDR3 protein: CASSSLKGWTEAFF. In DNA, the CDR3 is TGTGCCAGCAGCTCCCTGAAAGGGTGGACTGAAGCTTTCTTT.

The rearrangement joins TRBV27 to TRBJ2-7; D might be TRBD1 (5 bases). V was trimmed by 2 bases and J by 2 bases, leaving 13 bases between them. Germline V CDR1 and CDR2: MNHEY, SMNVEV (reference sequence). The CDR3 totals 15 residues. This chain's CDR3 is CASSLRSGPPYEQYF. The CDR3 bases are TGTGCCAGCAGTTTACGGTCAGGGCCACCCTACGAGCAGTACTTC.

The V gene is TRBV6-1, the J gene TRBJ1-1, with 7 bases lining up with TRBD1. With V trimmed by 10 bases and J by 5 bases, 16 bases remained unmatched. This CDR3 is built from 15 residues. Germline-derived CDR1 and CDR2 are MNHNS and SASEGT. The CDR3 nucleotides are TGTGCCACCCGACAGGGACAGACTGGAGGGACTGAAGCTTTCTTT. Encoded protein: CATRQGQTGGTEAFF.

The genes are TRBV19 and TRBJ1-2; the match to TRBD1 covers 7 bases. Trimming removed 5 bases from V and 0 bases from J; junction bases left unmatched: 9. Germline CDR1 is LNHDA and CDR2 is SQIVND (reference sequence). The CDR3 covers 16 residues. The CDR3 here is CASSSQRTGANYGYTF. CDR3 bases: TGTGCCAGTAGTTCACAAAGGACAGGAGCTAACTATGGCTACACCTTC.

This clone is a singleton in its sample. V usage is TRBV7-9 and J usage is TRBJ1-3; TRBD1 agrees at 8 bases. The CDR3 is 15 residues long. Germline V gives CDR1 SEHNR, CDR2 FQNEAQ (reference sequence). Trimming took 5 bases from V and 2 from J; bases not matched to a gene: 5. CDR3 DNA sequence: TGTGCCAGCAGCCCAGGGGGCGCGACTGGAAACACCATATATTTT. Protein product: CASSPGGATGNTIYF.

This chain links TRBV5-1 with TRBJ2-2; 9 positions match TRBD1. V lost 4 bases and J lost 7; bases outside the gene matches: 8. Germline assignment: CDR1 SGHRS and CDR2 YFSETQ. This CDR3 contains 15 residues. The CDR3 here is CASSKTGGSNGELFF. The CDR3 DNA sequence: TGCGCCAGCAGCAAAACAGGGGGCTCCAACGGGGAGCTGTTTTTT.

The chain couples TRBV7-8 to TRBJ1-3; TRBD1 matches 8 bases. From germline, CDR1 is SGHVS and CDR2 FQNEAQ. The CDR3 is 16 residues long. With V trimmed by 5 bases and J by 0 bases, 6 bases remained unmatched. In nucleotides, the CDR3 is TGTGCCAGCAGCCCGGGACAGGTGATCTCTGGAAACACCATATATTTT. The encoded protein is CASSPGQVISGNTIYF.

CDR3: CASSGTARTTEAFF. The CDR3 DNA sequence: TGTGCCAGCAGCGGAACGGCCCGGACCACTGAAGCTTTCTTT. This rearrangement joins TRBV7-2 to TRBJ1-1; D is unclear. V was shortened by 5 bases and J by 4 bases, with 14 bases between the two germline ends. There are 14 residues in the CDR3. The V gene's germline CDR1 is SGHTA and CDR2 FQGNSA.

The chain is built from TRBV7-8 and TRBJ1-1; TRBD1 aligns across 8 bases. V gave up 6 bases and J gave up 1 base; unmatched junction bases: 4. CDR3 length: 14 residues. Per the germline V gene, CDR1 is SGHVS and CDR2 is FQNEAQ. In DNA form, the CDR3 reads TGTGCCAGCAGTAGCGACAGGGGGAACACTGAAGCTTTCTTT. It translates to CASSSDRGNTEAFF. The whole variable domain, remainder taken from reference TRBV7-8 and TRBJ1-1, is GAGVSQSPRYKVAKRGQDVALRCDPISGHVSLFWYQQALGQGPEFLTYFQNEAQLDKSGLPSDRFFAERPEGSVSTLKIQRTQQEDSAVYLCASSSDRGNTEAFFGQGTRLTVV.

This clone has just a few counts. The genes are TRBV30 and TRBJ1-6; D remains ambiguous. Germline values: CDR1 GTSNPN, CDR2 SVGIG (reference sequence). Trimming cost V 4 bases and J 0 bases, with 7 bases left between them. This CDR3 is built from 14 residues. The chain's CDR3 is CAWTVSSYNSPLHF. CDR3 sequence (DNA): TGTGCCTGGACTGTGAGCTCCTATAATTCACCCCTCCACTTT.

The chain combines TRBV21-1 with TRBJ1-5. TRBV21-1 is reported as a pseudogene. CDR3 size: 20 residues. As DNA, the CDR3 is TGTGCCAGCAGCAAAGCGCTTGAAGGAGAGGGGAATTGGAGCAATCAGCCCCAGCATTTT. Protein: CASSKALEGEGNWSNQPQHF.

The CDR3 DNA is TGTGCCAGCAGCGTTTTGACAGGTGTCGAGACCCAGTACTTC. Its protein is CASSVLTGVETQYF. The rearrangement uses TRBV5-6 and TRBJ2-5, with D possibly TRBD1 on 6 matching bases. With 4 bases removed from V and 5 bases from J, the gap between germline ends came to 15 bases. The CDR3 has 14 amino acids. Germline CDR1 SGHDT, CDR2 YYEEEE. Complete variable domain (other parts from reference TRBV5-6 and TRBJ2-5): DAGVTQSPTHLIKTRGQQVTLRCSPKSGHDTVSWYQQALGQGPQFIFQYYEEEERQRGNFPDRFSGHQFPNYSSELNVNALLLGDSALYLCASSVLTGVETQYFGPGTRLLVL.

This sequence joins TRBV29-1 and TRBJ1-1; D gene unclear. The V gene's germline CDR1 is SQVTM and CDR2 ANQGSEA. Trimming removed 6 bases from V and 5 bases from J, with 16 bases in between. The CDR3 has 13 amino acids. The CDR3 sequence: CSVGGLGYTEAFF. The CDR3 coding sequence is TGCAGCGTGGGAGGACTGGGCTATACTGAAGCTTTCTTT.

The chain is built from TRBV7-9 and TRBJ2-1; 8 bases map to TRBD2. Germline V CDR1 and CDR2: SEHNR, FQNEAQ (reference sequence). The CDR3 is made up of 15 amino acids. Losses at the gene ends were 4 bases for V and 2 bases for J; bases not matched to a gene: 4. The CDR3 region has the DNA TGTGCCAGCAGCTGGAGAGCGGGGGCCTACAATGAGCAGTTCTTC. Its translation: CASSWRAGAYNEQFF. Filled out from reference TRBV7-9 and TRBJ2-1, the complete variable domain reads DTGVSQNPRHKITKRGQNVTFRCDPISEHNRLYWYRQTLGQGPEFLTYFQNEAQLEKSRLLSDRFSAERPKGSFSTLEIQRTEQGDSAMYLCASSWRAGAYNEQFFGPGTRLTVL.

V is TRBV10-3 and J is TRBJ1-2, with TRBD1 matching 8 bases. The germline gives CDR1 ENHRY, CDR2 SYGVKD. The length of the CDR3 is 13 residues. V lost 2 bases, J lost 5 bases, and 1 base stayed unmatched. The chain's CDR3 is CAISERTGYGYTF. Here the CDR3 DNA reads TGTGCCATCAGTGAGCGGACAGGGTATGGCTACACCTTC.

The gene calls are TRBV5-1 and TRBJ2-2; TRBD1 is a possible D gene (6 bases). Per germline, CDR1 SGHRS and CDR2 YFSETQ. The CDR3 loop spans 15 amino acids. Trimming cost V 4 bases and J 1 base, with 11 bases left between them. DNA for the CDR3: TGCGCCAGCAGCCCGTCGACAGGGAACACCGGGGAGCTGTTTTTT. It specifies CASSPSTGNTGELFF. The entire variable domain, with the rest obtained from reference TRBV5-1 and TRBJ2-2, is as follows: KAGVTQTPRYLIKTRGQQVTLSCSPISGHRSVSWYQQTPGQGLQFLFEYFSETQRNKGNFPGRFSGRQFSNSRSEMNVSTLELGDSALYLCASSPSTGNTGELFFGEGSRLTVL.

The CDR3 region is CAWTRTGGYGYTF. In DNA form, the CDR3 reads TGTGCCTGGACTCGGACAGGGGGCTATGGCTACACCTTC. The chain employs TRBV30 and TRBJ1-2; 10 bases are shared with TRBD1. Per germline, CDR1 GTSNPN and CDR2 SVGIG (reference sequence). This CDR3 is 13 amino acids long. V dropped 4 bases and J dropped 4; count of bases not matched to a gene: 3.

This clone was found once. This chain joins TRBV7-9 and TRBJ2-1; D might be TRBD1 (5 bases). The CDR3 is 17 residues long. Trimming removed 1 base from V and 0 bases from J, with 13 bases in between. Germline lookup yields CDR1 SEHNR and CDR2 FQNEAQ (reference sequence). The CDR3 nucleotides are TGTGCCAGCAGCTTAGAAGTTAGACAGAGCTCCTACAATGAGCAGTTCTTC. It codes for CASSLEVRQSSYNEQFF.

V usage is TRBV7-8 and J usage is TRBJ1-4; 9 bases are shared with TRBD1. The CDR3 extends over 14 amino acids. J gave up 8 bases and V 5 bases, and 6 bases lay outside the gene matches. Germline CDR1 and CDR2: SGHVS and FQNEAQ. The CDR3 region has the DNA TGTGCCAGCAGCACAACAGGGGGCGACGAAAAACTGTTTTTT. It codes for CASSTTGGDEKLFF.

This chain connects TRBV6-1 to TRBJ1-1; possibly TRBD1 for D (6 bases). The CDR3 contains 13 residues. Trimming stripped 5 bases from V and 6 bases from J, with 13 bases between. The germline V gene has CDR1 MNHNS and CDR2 SASEGT. The CDR3 nucleotides read TGTGCCAGCAGTCCTCTGGGGGGCCCTGAAGCTTTCTTT. Translation gives CASSPLGGPEAFF.

This clone was seen more than once but under ten times. The rearrangement links TRBV9 to TRBJ1-1; unclear D gene. This CDR3 spans 13 amino acids. Looked up from germline, CDR1 is SGDLS and CDR2 is YYNGEE. Trimming took off 0 bases at V and 5 bases at J, with 8 bases between the two ends. The CDR3 loop reads CASSVDGDTEAFF. In DNA, the CDR3 is TGTGCCAGCAGCGTAGATGGGGATACTGAAGCTTTCTTT. The full variable domain, with the rest looked up from reference TRBV9 and TRBJ1-1, is DSGVTQTPKHLITATGQRVTLRCSPRSGDLSVYWYQQSLDQGLQFLIQYYNGEERAKGNILERFSAQQFPDLHSELNLSSLELGDSALYFCASSVDGDTEAFFGQGTRLTVV.

As regards this clone: The sample contains more than one DNA sequence encoding this CDR3. V usage is TRBV18 and J usage is TRBJ1-1; D ambiguous. The CDR3 contains 11 residues. V lost 6 bases to trimming and J lost 5 bases, with 7 bases between them. CDR1 KGHSH and CDR2 LQKENI come from the germline V gene. DNA for the CDR3: TGTGCCAGCTCTCCCGGAACTGAAGCTTTCTTT. Amino acids: CASSPGTEAFF.

The rearrangement uses TRBV5-1 and TRBJ2-1; D not certain. The germline V gene encodes CDR1 SGHRS and CDR2 YFSETQ. The CDR3 sequence is 14 residues long. V lost 0 bases to trimming and J lost 5 bases, with 9 bases between them. CDR3 sequence: CASSLENSNNEQFF. The CDR3 DNA sequence: TGCGCCAGCAGCTTGGAGAACAGCAACAATGAGCAGTTCTTC.

The gene calls are TRBV10-3 and TRBJ1-3; no firm D call. V was shortened by 6 bases and J by 4 bases, with 16 bases between the two germline ends. The CDR3 runs to 15 residues. Germline-derived CDR1 and CDR2 are ENHRY and SYGVKD. The DNA for the CDR3 is TGTGCCATCAGAGAGACTTCACTGGAGGGAAACACCATATATTTT. It codes for CAIRETSLEGNTIYF.